Included here is one TCR beta chain sequence, with context. The data are from a study of blood T cell repertoires in COVID-19. Study-wide context: Sources were T cells, B-cell-depleted T cells, or PBMCs; the material itself was cDNA or gDNA.

V lost 6 bases and J 1 base, leaving 15 bases between the germline ends. This CDR3 comprises 16 residues. Germline CDR1 reads SGHVS; CDR2 reads FQNEAQ. Cohorts were determined from participant-reported clinical history. Participants classified as exposed had met a COVID-19 case within 2 weeks before study entry. Per the study methods: Cell counts per sample came from amplifying reference gene primers. The assay was immunoSEQ multiplex PCR, and TCRdb's table has in-frame clones only and misses some. The V and J calls and clone size are taken from that table; D and trimming were inferred from the DNA. This sample has 250,000 or so clones, with approximately 90% found just once.

Sequenced: PBMCs or T cells enriched from blood (not recorded which). The sequence came from a man in his forties who had been exposed to COVID-19. V gene TRBV7-8 combines with J gene TRBJ2-2; a weak D match, TRBD2 (5 bases). Here the CDR3 DNA reads TGTGCCAGCAGGAGACAAAGCGGAGAGAACACCGGGGAGCTGTTTTTT. The encoded protein is CASRRQSGENTGELFF.